The 17 T cell receptor beta chains below come from one sample, sequenced in a study of cytomegalovirus exposure and HLA in healthy donors. This PCR relied on a set of 60 Vbeta primers and 13 Jbeta primers. This table comes from immunoSEQ multiplex PCR, and its TCRdb copy is limited to in-frame clones, with some not included. The sample has 100,000 to 120,000 clones; over 70% are singletons. Sequenced material: PBMCs. The receptor source for this set is a male donor in good health and CMV-seronegative.

The chain recombines TRBV7-9 with TRBJ1-4; D is ambiguous. CDR1 SEHNR and CDR2 FQNEAQ come from the germline V gene (reference sequence). V lost 3 bases and J lost 0, with 5 bases in between. This CDR3 has 14 residues. The CDR3 DNA reads TGTGCCAGCAGCTTCCCCTCAACTAATGAAAAACTGTTTTTT. This codes for CASSFPSTNEKLFF. The whole variable domain, remainder taken from reference TRBV7-9 and TRBJ1-4, is DTGVSQNPRHKITKRGQNVTFRCDPISEHNRLYWYRQTLGQGPEFLTYFQNEAQLEKSRLLSDRFSAERPKGSFSTLEIQRTEQGDSAMYLCASSFPSTNEKLFFGSGTQLSVL.

This chain connects TRBV5-4 to TRBJ2-7; D might be TRBD1 (6 bases). CDR1 and CDR2 from the germline V gene are SGHNT and YYREEE (reference sequence). With 4 bases removed from V and 6 bases from J, the gap between germline ends came to 20 bases. The CDR3 has 15 residues. In DNA, the CDR3 is TGTGCCAGCAGCACCAGGGACATTCATTCCGGCGAGCAGTACTTC. Translating gives CASSTRDIHSGEQYF.

The CDR3 DNA follows: TGTGCCAGCAGCCAAGAGACAGGGTTTGGCAATCAGCCCCAGCATTTT. The encoded protein is CASSQETGFGNQPQHF. The chain employs TRBV4-2 and TRBJ1-5; 7 bases match TRBD1. The CDR3 runs to 16 residues. V trimming: 0 bases; J trimming: 2 bases; junction bases outside the gene matches: 4. The germline CDR1 and CDR2 sequences are LGHNA and YNFKEQ.

V is TRBV28 and J is TRBJ2-7; D remains unclear. The V gene lost 6 bases and the J gene lost 0 bases, with 12 bases spanning the gap. This CDR3 is 14 amino acids long. Germline values: CDR1 MDHEN, CDR2 SYDVKM. CDR3 amino acids: CASSNTPSSYEQYF. For the CDR3, the DNA is TGTGCCAGCAGCAATACCCCTAGCTCCTACGAGCAGTACTTC.

The chain couples TRBV18 to TRBJ1-1; D remains unclear. This CDR3 region has 13 residues. Germline CDR1 KGHSH, CDR2 LQKENI. V was trimmed by 0 bases and J by 3 bases, leaving 5 bases between them. CDR3 DNA: TGTGCCAGCTCACCACCCCCGGACACTGAAGCTTTCTTT. Translation gives CASSPPPDTEAFF.

The V gene is TRBV29-1, the J gene TRBJ2-3; the D is unclear. V lost 4 bases and J 0 bases, leaving 8 bases between the germline ends. The CDR3 runs 13 residues. CDR1 and CDR2 from the germline V gene are SQVTM and ANQGSEA. Here the CDR3 DNA reads TGCAGCGTTGTCAGGTCGAGCACAGATACGCAGTATTTT. It yields the protein CSVVRSSTDTQYF.

This chain connects TRBV4-3 to TRBJ2-7, with D perhaps matching TRBD2 (6 bases). Germline V CDR1 and CDR2: LGHNA, YSLEER. Trimming pared 2 bases from V and 3 bases from J, leaving 20 bases between. CDR3 length equals 17 residues. CDR3 sequence: CASSQQANRGSIYEQYF. CDR3 nucleotides: TGCGCCAGCAGCCAACAGGCTAACCGGGGGTCGATCTACGAGCAGTACTTC.

The gene calls are TRBV27 and TRBJ1-2; 8 bases match TRBD1. Germline trimming cut 6 bases from V and 7 bases from J; bases unmatched to any gene: 4. The V gene's germline CDR1 is MNHEY and CDR2 SMNVEV (reference sequence). The CDR3 sequence is 12 residues long. The CDR3: CASRTGGLGYTF. The CDR3 DNA follows: TGTGCCAGCAGAACAGGGGGACTTGGCTACACCTTC.

In DNA, the CDR3 is TGTGCCAGCAGCTTAACGGTAGGGATAGCGGCTTTTCCGAAGGAGACCCAGTACTTC. As protein: CASSLTVGIAAFPKETQYF. The chain couples TRBV7-3 to TRBJ2-5; possible D gene TRBD2, 6 bases. V dropped 0 bases and J dropped 5 bases, with 25 bases sitting between them. CDR3 length: 19 amino acids. Germline V gene data show CDR1 as SGHTA and CDR2 as FQGTGA.

V usage is TRBV7-9 and J usage is TRBJ2-7; 11 nucleotides match TRBD2. Germline values: CDR1 SEHNR, CDR2 FQNEAQ (reference sequence). There are 16 residues in the CDR3. J lost 6 bases, V lost 5 bases, and 12 bases had no gene match. CDR3: CASSPNRLAGQGEQYF. As DNA, the CDR3 is TGTGCCAGCAGCCCCAACCGACTAGCGGGACAAGGCGAGCAGTACTTC.

This rearrangement joins TRBV5-6 to TRBJ1-1; maybe TRBD1 (6 bases). The germline V gene has CDR1 SGHDT and CDR2 YYEEEE. The CDR3 contains 13 residues. The V gene lost 0 bases and the J gene lost 7 bases, with 10 bases spanning the gap. The CDR3 sequence: CASSLAAGVEAFF. DNA of the CDR3: TGTGCCAGCAGCTTGGCGGCAGGGGTTGAAGCTTTCTTT.

This clone was recorded once. The chain carries TRBV11-2 and TRBJ2-7, with D perhaps matching TRBD2 (5 bases). Trimming cost V 6 bases and J 0 bases, with 12 bases left between them. The germline V gene encodes CDR1 SGHAT and CDR2 FQNNGV. The CDR3 spans 14 residues. CDR3 sequence reads: CASRGRGGSYEQYF. The CDR3, as DNA: TGTGCCAGCAGGGGCCGGGGTGGCTCCTACGAGCAGTACTTC.

The chain is built from TRBV12-5 and TRBJ1-5; the match to TRBD1 covers 8 bases. Germline lookup yields CDR1 LGHNT and CDR2 FRNRAP. The J segment lost 4 bases and the V segment lost 4 bases, leaving 6 bases of the junction unmatched. CDR3 length: 15 amino acids. CDR3 protein: CASGSGRGPNQPQHF. The CDR3 DNA sequence: TGTGCTAGTGGTTCGGGCAGGGGGCCGAATCAGCCCCAGCATTTT.

V usage is TRBV27 and J usage is TRBJ2-7; D is possibly TRBD1 (5 bases). In germline, CDR1 is MNHEY, CDR2 SMNVEV (reference sequence). CDR3 size: 14 residues. Trimming left V 3 bases short and J 2 bases short, with 11 bases between. The CDR3 DNA reads TGTGCCAGCAGTTTTGCCAGGGCCGCCTACGAGCAGTACTTC. Its translation is CASSFARAAYEQYF.

This chain uses TRBV4-3 with TRBJ1-6, with TRBD1 as a possible D gene (6 bases). Trimming left V 0 bases short and J 13 bases short, with 19 bases between. This CDR3 is 16 amino acids long. CDR1 and CDR2 from the germline V gene are LGHNA and YSLEER. CDR3 nucleotides: TGCGCCAGCAGCCAAGAACTAGAGGACAGTATAAGCCCCCTCCACTTT. Its protein product is CASSQELEDSISPLHF.

The chain uses TRBV19 and TRBJ2-5; no reliable D call. This CDR3 region has 13 residues. Germline assignment: CDR1 LNHDA and CDR2 SQIVND (reference sequence). V lost 2 bases, J lost 5 bases, and 9 bases lay in between. The CDR3 DNA sequence: TGTGCCAGTAGTATAAGTGGCTGGGAGACCCAGTACTTC. Amino acid sequence: CASSISGWETQYF.

The rearrangement uses TRBV9 and TRBJ2-7; D not certain. V was clipped by 0 bases and J by 0 bases, with 7 bases between them. The CDR3 has 14 amino acids. Germline V gene lookup returns CDR1 SGDLS and CDR2 YYNGEE. The CDR3 DNA follows: TGTGCCAGCAGCGTAGTTTCCAACTCCTACGAGCAGTACTTC. Translated: CASSVVSNSYEQYF. The full variable domain, its missing parts supplied by reference TRBV9 and TRBJ2-7, is DSGVTQTPKHLITATGQRVTLRCSPRSGDLSVYWYQQSLDQGLQFLIQYYNGEERAKGNILERFSAQQFPDLHSELNLSSLELGDSALYFCASSVVSNSYEQYFGPGTRLTVT.